This T cell receptor (beta chain) was captured by sequencing in a study of T cells in Graves' hyperthyroidism and ophthalmopathy (dated by TCRdb to about 2019). General notes on the study: TCR V-J signatures able to tell the groups apart were searched for in a discovery cohort of approximately 95 patients, of whom roughly 42 had Graves' ophthalmopathy and roughly 58 had stable Graves' hyperthyroidism. Prospective prediction of ophthalmopathy was tested in an independent validation cohort of fewer than 20 hyperthyroidism patients and around 16 patients who later progressed to ophthalmopathy. For training and testing, the 100 or so patients in the discovery cohort were randomly divided in a 7:3 ratio. In addition, the study compared T-cell repertoires in thyroid tissue and in blood from over 5 Graves' hyperthyroidism patients. Once sampling was done, hyperthyroidism patients were given methimazole at a starting dose of 30 mg daily, whereas ophthalmopathy patients were given high-dose intravenous methylprednisolone. The paper reports TCR Vbeta CDR3 sequencing of about 140 peripheral blood samples: some 44 ophthalmopathy, fewer than 85 hyperthyroidism and approximately 17 progressor patients.

About this clonotype: Its antigen is still unknown. No base quality values were provided; no much bigger clone lies one nucleotide off.

TCR beta CDR3 regions were amplified from RNA transcripts. The TCR CDR3 was subjected to a first round of RT-PCR using the HTBI primer set and the Qiagen OneStep RT-PCR kit. The libraries were constructed in a second round of multiplex PCR and then size-selected and purified. Paired-end sequencing of the libraries was performed with 100 bp reads on an Illumina HiSeq2000. The paper's processing steps were these. SOAPnuke was used to process the raw data, removing reads that contained adapters or uncalled bases, had a mean Phred below 15, or lacked an exact match to the constant primer or identifier. COPE v1.2.5 was used to merge the high-quality paired reads, and each unique nucleotide sequence was defined as a clonotype. Clonotypes were aligned to IMGT TRBV, TRBD and TRBJ reference segments using MiTCR v1.1. The analysis was restricted to V-J combinations with a frequency above 0.0001, which together covered about 99% of the repertoires. A TCS score was defined as the ratio of F50 (clonal expansion) to E x V (chaos), with BLOSUM62-based TCRdist applied between CDR3 peptides within each V-J. Welch's t-statistics and random forest reduced fewer than 600 V-J features to roughly 13, which were used in a naive Bayes classifier (R e1071). The public reads were reanalyzed by TCRdb: fastp trimming at Q25, MiXCR alignment, in-frame beta chains only. When rows share a CDR3 protein, they turn into one entry using the most common DNA and genes. It is TCRdb's table, rather than the study itself, that gives the V and J calls and clone size. The sample table holds some 510,000 distinct CDR3 sequences, of which 35% to 55% were seen once. The ten top clones hold roughly 8.2% of the sample.

A patient counted as having stable Graves' hyperthyroidism if no progression to ophthalmopathy occurred over 18 months of follow-up. Hyperthyroidism patients were newly diagnosed, had a disease duration of under 2 months, and were aged 18 to 65 years. Exclusion was applied to patients with uncontrolled infections, other autoimmune diseases, pregnancy or lactation. Clinical symptoms, serum thyroxine and TRAb, thyroid ultrasound, and orbital computed tomography formed the basis for the diagnoses. Total RNA was extracted with Trizol reagent, and quality was checked on an Agilent 2100 Bioanalyzer. Beyond this particular receptor, the publication reports: In validation, the model predicted progression to ophthalmopathy with over 65% sensitivity and about 72% specificity, a median of 6.5 months before onset. Most expanded thyroid clonotypes (frequency above 0.001) were also found in blood, which suggests that blood repertoires may mirror thyroid immune responses. A model built on a 13 V-J signature distinguished ophthalmopathy from stable hyperthyroidism, reaching roughly 88% sensitivity and around 81% specificity in cross-validation and 80%/75% in testing. No statistical method was used to fix the sample size in advance, and group allocation was not hidden from the investigators.

Relative to germline, V is missing 6 bases and J is missing 3 bases, with 6 bases of the junction outside any gene match. Including the terminal cysteine and phenylalanine, the CDR3 comprises 13 residues. CDR3 DNA only is kept here, 39 bases in frame from base 1. The germline V gene specifies SQVTM as CDR1 and ANQGSEA as CDR2. This chain joins TRBV29-1 to TRBJ1-2, and TRBD1 aligns with 8 junction nucleotides. The TCR comes from a young woman with Graves' hyperthyroidism. Donor details come from another sample of the same person, matched by shared clones. The sequencing input was peripheral blood or thyroid tissue (not recorded which). This receptor has the CDR3 CSVKSDRDYGYTF. The DNA is as follows: TGCAGCGTCAAGTCGGACAGGGACTATGGCTACACCTTC.